The 30 T cell receptor beta chains in this list originate from one sample, sequenced in a study of cytomegalovirus exposure and HLA in healthy donors. It was with 60 Vbeta and 13 Jbeta primers that the PCR ran. Generated by immunoSEQ multiplex PCR, the TCRdb table keeps only in-frame clones and is missing some. The sample contains approximately 160,000 clones, 77% of which appear only once. Sequenced input: PBMCs. These receptors came from a woman aged 30 to 39 in good health and CMV-seronegative.

V usage is TRBV5-8 and J usage is TRBJ1-2; 7 positions match TRBD1. CDR3 length: 17 amino acids. Germline V gene lookup returns CDR1 SGHTS and CDR2 YDEGEE. V lost 0 bases and J lost 4; bases outside the gene matches: 12. The CDR3: CASSLEVAEGALYGYTF. The CDR3 DNA is TGTGCCAGCAGCTTGGAAGTCGCGGAGGGGGCCCTCTATGGCTACACCTTC.

V and J are TRBV6-1 and TRBJ2-1; the D gene is possibly TRBD1 (5 bases). From germline, CDR1 is MNHNS and CDR2 SASEGT. V lost 6 bases to trimming and J lost 8 bases, with 11 bases between them. This CDR3 region has 12 residues. CDR3 loop: CASSPQGYEQFF. The CDR3 DNA is TGTGCCAGCAGCCCCCAGGGCTATGAGCAGTTCTTC.

The chain joins TRBV7-9 to TRBJ1-1; D may be TRBD1 (5 bases). CDR1 and CDR2 (germline): SEHNR, FQNEAQ (reference sequence). This CDR3 comprises 13 residues. Trimming cost V 6 bases and J 0 bases, with 8 bases left between them. CDR3 loop: CASRGGLNTEAFF. CDR3 nucleotide sequence: TGTGCCAGCAGGGGGGGACTGAACACTGAAGCTTTCTTT.

J is TRBJ1-4 and V is TRBV11-2; D is perhaps TRBD1 (5 bases). Germline V lookup: CDR1 SGHAT, CDR2 FQNNGV. The CDR3 runs 15 residues. V lost 3 bases and J 1 base, leaving 9 bases between the germline ends. In DNA, the CDR3 is TGTGCCAGCAGCTTTGCAGGGCAAACTAATGAAAAACTGTTTTTT. Amino acids: CASSFAGQTNEKLFF.

The chain combines TRBV9 with TRBJ2-1, with a weak D call TRBD2 (6 bases). The CDR3 extends over 16 amino acids. With 2 bases removed from V and 1 base from J, the gap between germline ends came to 13 bases. In germline, CDR1 is SGDLS, CDR2 YYNGEE. The CDR3 reads CASSVMDYRSYNEQFF. The CDR3 DNA follows: TGTGCCAGCAGCGTTATGGACTATCGATCCTACAATGAGCAGTTCTTC.

The V call is TRBV6-5, the J call TRBJ2-1; possibly TRBD2 for D (5 bases). There are 13 residues in the CDR3. With 6 bases removed from V and 4 bases from J, the gap between germline ends came to 10 bases. Germline lookup yields CDR1 MNHEY and CDR2 SVGAGI. CDR3 in DNA: TGTGCCAGCAGCCAGGACTCTTACAATGAGCAGTTCTTC. This codes for CASSQDSYNEQFF.

This clone was seen a few times. The chain couples TRBV6-1 to TRBJ2-7, with 8 bases identical to TRBD2. Germline V gene data show CDR1 as MNHNS and CDR2 as SASEGT. V shed 6 bases, J shed 4 bases, and the junction held 8 bases outside the gene matches. The CDR3 is 14 residues long. CDR3 in amino acids: CASRGSGSRYEQYF. The CDR3 coding sequence is TGTGCCAGCAGAGGCAGCGGGAGTAGGTACGAGCAGTACTTC.

CDR3 nucleotides: TGTGCCAGCACGTCGGAGGGGCAGTACAATGAGCAGTTCTTC. Its protein is CASTSEGQYNEQFF. The chain couples TRBV5-4 to TRBJ2-1, with D perhaps TRBD2 (6 bases). Trimming left V 6 bases short and J 4 bases short, with 14 bases between. Per the germline V gene, CDR1 is SGHNT and CDR2 is YYREEE (reference sequence). This CDR3 spans 14 amino acids.

The CDR3 region is CASSSLLESVEAFF. DNA for the CDR3: TGTGCCAGCAGTTCCCTACTCGAATCGGTAGAAGCTTTCTTT. The genes are TRBV27 and TRBJ1-1, with D hard to call. Germline CDR1 MNHEY, CDR2 SMNVEV (reference sequence). The CDR3 is 14 amino acids. Trimming took off 4 bases at V and 8 bases at J, with 17 bases between the two ends.

The V call is TRBV27, the J call TRBJ2-7; 9 bases align to TRBD1. The junction had 5 bases not matched to a gene; V was cut back by 3 bases and J by 8 bases. The CDR3 extends over 13 amino acids. In germline, CDR1 is MNHEY, CDR2 SMNVEV (reference sequence). The CDR3 DNA is TGTGCCAGCAGTTTCGGGACAGGGCTGCAGCAGTACTTC. Its protein product is CASSFGTGLQQYF.

The chain is built from TRBV30 and TRBJ2-2, with a weak D call TRBD1 (5 bases). Germline V lookup: CDR1 GTSNPN, CDR2 SVGIG (reference sequence). The CDR3 contains 14 residues. V shed 3 bases and J shed 1 base, with 9 bases lying between them. The chain's CDR3 is CAWRSGLNTGELFF. The CDR3 bases are TGTGCCTGGAGGTCAGGGCTGAACACCGGGGAGCTGTTTTTT. The complete variable domain, with remaining parts taken from reference TRBV30 and TRBJ2-2, reads SQTIHQWPATLVQPVGSPLSLECTVEGTSNPNLYWYRQAAGRGLQLLFYSVGIGQISSEVPQNLSASRPQDRQFILSSKKLLLSDSGFYLCAWRSGLNTGELFFGEGSRLTVL.

The chain is built from TRBV27 and TRBJ2-6; tentatively, D is TRBD2 (5 bases). From germline, CDR1 is MNHEY and CDR2 SMNVEV (reference sequence). This CDR3 has 15 amino acids. Trimming shortened V by 3 bases and J by 0 bases, and 6 bases separated the two germline ends. The CDR3 region is CASSFGISGANVLTF. The CDR3 DNA reads as TGTGCCAGCAGTTTCGGGATCTCTGGGGCCAACGTCCTGACTTTC.

The chain is built from TRBV11-2 and TRBJ2-7, with D maybe TRBD1 (5 bases). V gave up 2 bases and J gave up 0 bases, with 8 bases separating them. Germline CDR1 is SGHAT and CDR2 is FQNNGV. The CDR3 has 14 residues. The CDR3 spells CASSLPGPSYEQYF. The CDR3, as DNA: TGTGCCAGCAGCTTACCAGGGCCCTCCTACGAGCAGTACTTC.

This clone was counted only a few times. The genes are TRBV30 and TRBJ1-2, with 10 bases lining up with TRBD1. CDR3 size: 14 residues. CDR1 and CDR2 from the germline V gene are GTSNPN and SVGIG (reference sequence). V trimming: 2 bases; J trimming: 8 bases; junction bases outside the gene matches: 8. This CDR3 reads CAWSLTGGILGYTF. Here the CDR3 DNA reads TGTGCCTGGAGTTTGACAGGGGGCATCTTGGGCTACACCTTC. The full variable domain, with the rest looked up from reference TRBV30 and TRBJ1-2, is SQTIHQWPATLVQPVGSPLSLECTVEGTSNPNLYWYRQAAGRGLQLLFYSVGIGQISSEVPQNLSASRPQDRQFILSSKKLLLSDSGFYLCAWSLTGGILGYTFGSGTRLTVV.

Details on this clone: A read error may account for a junction end that differs from germline. The chain recombines TRBV15 with TRBJ2-6; 8 bases fit TRBD1. CDR1 LNHNV and CDR2 YYDKDF come from the germline V gene (reference sequence). The CDR3 spans 15 residues. The CDR3, as DNA: TGTGCCACCAGCAACCAGGGGGCCGGGGCCAACGTCCTGCCTTTC. This codes for CATSNQGAGANVLPF.

CDR3: CASRIVVVSNQPQHF. The CDR3 DNA follows: TGTGCCAGCAGGATAGTAGTAGTTAGCAATCAGCCCCAGCATTTT. The chain couples TRBV6-1 to TRBJ1-5; D is uncertain. This CDR3 is 15 amino acids long. The V end was cut by 6 bases, the J end by 0 bases, with 12 bases between. Germline V lookup: CDR1 MNHNS, CDR2 SASEGT.

The V call is TRBV9, the J call TRBJ2-7; 10 positions match TRBD1. V lost 0 bases to trimming and J lost 6 bases; unmatched junction nucleotides: 6. CDR3 length equals 15 residues. Germline-derived CDR1 and CDR2 are SGDLS and YYNGEE. In nucleotides, the CDR3 is TGTGCCAGCAGCGTAGGTAGCGGGACAGGGGCCGAGCAGTACTTC. Protein product: CASSVGSGTGAEQYF.

The rearrangement links TRBV28 to TRBJ2-7, with a possible D match to TRBD1 (5 bases). CDR1 is MDHEN and CDR2 is SYDVKM in the germline V gene. The V end lost 4 bases, the J end lost 9 bases, and 16 bases lay between the germline ends. The CDR3 contains 13 residues. The CDR3 region is CASSSTLTVLQYF. CDR3 coding DNA: TGTGCCAGCAGTTCCACCCTGACAGTCCTGCAGTACTTC.

The DNA of the CDR3 is TGTGCCAGCAGTTCTAGGGGGGAAAAACTGTTTTTT. It codes for CASSSRGEKLFF. The chain uses TRBV6-5 and TRBJ1-4; TRBD1 might be the D (6 bases). In germline, CDR1 is MNHEY, CDR2 SVGAGI. CDR3 length equals 12 residues. Trimming removed 4 bases at V and 8 bases at J, with 8 bases between.

CDR3 nucleotide sequence: TGTGCCAGCAGCCCAACTAGCGGGGTTTGGGAGCAGTACTTC. Protein: CASSPTSGVWEQYF. The chain is built from TRBV7-2 and TRBJ2-7; 10 bases align to TRBD2. V dropped 5 bases and J dropped 7; count of bases not matched to a gene: 8. This CDR3 is 14 amino acids long. Germline CDR1 reads SGHTA; CDR2 reads FQGNSA.

The J gene is TRBJ2-7, the V gene TRBV10-3; D not resolved. This CDR3 has 11 residues. Trimming cost V 9 bases and J 3 bases, with 9 bases left between them. The germline V gene encodes CDR1 ENHRY and CDR2 SYGVKD. CDR3 loop: CAISQDYEQYF. CDR3 DNA sequence: TGTGCCATAAGCCAGGACTACGAGCAGTACTTC.

This clone was found once. This chain uses TRBV7-7 with TRBJ2-1; D may be TRBD2 (6 bases). The CDR3 totals 13 residues. The germline gives CDR1 SSHAT, CDR2 FNYEAQ (reference sequence). The CDR3 region has the DNA TGTGCTAGCGCTCGGGACTGGATCAATGAGCAGTTCTTC. Its protein is CASARDWINEQFF.

This rearrangement joins TRBV7-3 to TRBJ2-3; 14 positions agree with TRBD2. With 5 bases clipped from V and 6 bases from J, the junction kept 10 bases outside the gene matches. Germline V CDR1 and CDR2: SGHTA, FQGTGA. The CDR3 has 17 residues. The chain's CDR3 is CASSTGLAGATADTQYF. DNA of the CDR3: TGTGCCAGCAGCACGGGACTAGCGGGAGCCACTGCGGATACGCAGTATTTT.

This chain connects TRBV9 to TRBJ2-2; D might be TRBD2 (5 bases). The germline CDR1 and CDR2 sequences are SGDLS and YYNGEE. The CDR3 has 15 residues. Trimming removed 0 bases at V and 2 bases at J, with 8 bases between. The CDR3 sequence: CASSVAGINTGELFF. The CDR3 DNA sequence: TGTGCCAGCAGCGTAGCGGGAATCAACACCGGGGAGCTGTTTTTT.

The V gene is TRBV7-9, the J gene TRBJ1-5; tentative D call: TRBD1 (5 bases). With 5 bases removed from V and 0 bases from J, the gap between germline ends came to 14 bases. CDR1 is SEHNR, CDR2 FQNEAQ, per germline (reference sequence). The CDR3 covers 16 residues. The CDR3 DNA reads TGTGCCAGCAGCCAAGGGGCAGGTTTTAGCAATCAGCCCCAGCATTTT. Translating it yields CASSQGAGFSNQPQHF.

The sample holds a few counts of this clone. The chain recombines TRBV15 with TRBJ1-4; no clear D gene. Germline V lookup: CDR1 LNHNV, CDR2 YYDKDF (reference sequence). V dropped 1 base and J dropped 12 bases, with 9 bases sitting between them. This CDR3 is 12 amino acids long. CDR3 amino acids: CATSRVGVELFF. Written as DNA, the CDR3 is TGTGCCACCAGCAGAGTGGGAGTAGAACTGTTTTTT.

The chain joins TRBV27 to TRBJ2-7; 10 nucleotides align to TRBD1. Germline V gene sequence: CDR1 MNHEY, CDR2 SMNVEV (reference sequence). Trimming cost V 5 bases and J 4 bases; bases outside gene matches: 11. The CDR3 is made up of 16 amino acids. The CDR3, as DNA: TGTGCCAGCAGTCTAATCCGGACAGGGGGGACGTACGAGCAGTACTTC. The encoded protein is CASSLIRTGGTYEQYF.

This sequence joins TRBV30 and TRBJ1-2; the match to TRBD1 covers 9 bases. Germline-derived CDR1 and CDR2 are GTSNPN and SVGIG (reference sequence). V was pared by 6 bases and J by 5 bases, with 7 bases of the junction left unmatched. This CDR3 has 13 residues. The CDR3, as DNA: TGTGCCTGTTCTGCCGGGACAGGGTATGGCTACACCTTC. Protein: CACSAGTGYGYTF. The full variable domain, its missing parts supplied by reference TRBV30 and TRBJ1-2, is SQTIHQWPATLVQPVGSPLSLECTVEGTSNPNLYWYRQAAGRGLQLLFYSVGIGQISSEVPQNLSASRPQDRQFILSSKKLLLSDSGFYLCACSAGTGYGYTFGSGTRLTVV.

The rearrangement uses TRBV19 and TRBJ1-6, with D maybe TRBD1 (6 bases). The V and J ends lost 4 bases and 4 bases respectively, with 11 bases between them. Germline CDR1 reads LNHDA; CDR2 reads SQIVND (reference sequence). The CDR3 has 15 amino acids. The CDR3 bases are TGTGCCAGTAGTACTCGGACAGTTTATAATTCACCCCTCCACTTT. It specifies CASSTRTVYNSPLHF.

This rearrangement joins TRBV4-1 to TRBJ1-2; D is unresolved. Germline V CDR1 and CDR2: MGHRA, YSYEKL. V lost 4 bases, J lost 3 bases, and 9 bases lay in between. The CDR3 loop spans 13 amino acids. In DNA form, the CDR3 reads TGCGCCAGCAGCCCCGACACGGACTATGGCTACACCTTC. It yields the protein CASSPDTDYGYTF.